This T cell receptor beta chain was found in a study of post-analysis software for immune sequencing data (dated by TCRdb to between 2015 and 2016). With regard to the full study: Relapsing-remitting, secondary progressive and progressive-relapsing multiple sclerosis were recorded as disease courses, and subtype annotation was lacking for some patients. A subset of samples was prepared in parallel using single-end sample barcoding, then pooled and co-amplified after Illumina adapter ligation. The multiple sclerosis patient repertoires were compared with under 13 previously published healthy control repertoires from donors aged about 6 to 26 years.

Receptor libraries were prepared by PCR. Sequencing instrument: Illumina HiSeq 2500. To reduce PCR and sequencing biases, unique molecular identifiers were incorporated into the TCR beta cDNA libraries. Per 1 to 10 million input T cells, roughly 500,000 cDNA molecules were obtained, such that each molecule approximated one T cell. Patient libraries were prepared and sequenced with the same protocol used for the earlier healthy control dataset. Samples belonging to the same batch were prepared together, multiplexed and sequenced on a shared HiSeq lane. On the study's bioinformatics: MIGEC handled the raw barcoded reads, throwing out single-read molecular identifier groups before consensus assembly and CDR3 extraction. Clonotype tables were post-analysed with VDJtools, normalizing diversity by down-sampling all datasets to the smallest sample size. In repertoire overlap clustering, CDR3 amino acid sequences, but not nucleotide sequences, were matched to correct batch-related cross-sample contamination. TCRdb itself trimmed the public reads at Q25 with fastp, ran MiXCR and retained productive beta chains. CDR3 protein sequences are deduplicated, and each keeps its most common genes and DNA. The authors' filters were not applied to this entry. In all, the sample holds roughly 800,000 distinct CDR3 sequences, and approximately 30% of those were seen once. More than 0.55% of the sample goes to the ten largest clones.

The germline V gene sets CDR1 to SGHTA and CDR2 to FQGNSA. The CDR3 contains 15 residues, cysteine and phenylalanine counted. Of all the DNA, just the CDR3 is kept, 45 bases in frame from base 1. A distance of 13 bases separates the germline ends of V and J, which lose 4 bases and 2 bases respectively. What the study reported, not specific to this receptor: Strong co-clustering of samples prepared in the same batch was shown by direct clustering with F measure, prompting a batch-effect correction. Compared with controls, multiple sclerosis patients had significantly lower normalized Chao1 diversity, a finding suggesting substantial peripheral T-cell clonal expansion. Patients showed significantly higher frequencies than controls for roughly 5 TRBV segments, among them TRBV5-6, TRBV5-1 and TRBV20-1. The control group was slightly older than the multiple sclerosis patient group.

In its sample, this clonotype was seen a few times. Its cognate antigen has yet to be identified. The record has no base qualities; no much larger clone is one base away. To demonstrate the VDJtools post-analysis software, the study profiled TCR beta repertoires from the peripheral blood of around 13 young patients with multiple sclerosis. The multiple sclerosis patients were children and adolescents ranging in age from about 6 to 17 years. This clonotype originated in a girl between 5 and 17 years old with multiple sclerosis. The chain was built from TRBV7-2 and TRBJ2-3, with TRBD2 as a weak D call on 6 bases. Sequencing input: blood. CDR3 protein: CASSWGVGPTDTQYF. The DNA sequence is TGTGCCAGCAGCTGGGGGGTGGGGCCCACAGATACGCAGTATTTT.